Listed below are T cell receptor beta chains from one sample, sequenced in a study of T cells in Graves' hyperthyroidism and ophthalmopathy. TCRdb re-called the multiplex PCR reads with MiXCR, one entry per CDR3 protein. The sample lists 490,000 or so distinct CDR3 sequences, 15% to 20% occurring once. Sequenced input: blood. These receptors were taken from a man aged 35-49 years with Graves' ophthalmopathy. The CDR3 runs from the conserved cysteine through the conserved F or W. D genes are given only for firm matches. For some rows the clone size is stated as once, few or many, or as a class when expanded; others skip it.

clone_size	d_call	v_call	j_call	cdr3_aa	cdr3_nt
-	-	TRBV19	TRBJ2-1	CASKSRGAGNEQFF	TGTGCCAGTAAGAGTCGGGGGGCTGGCAATGAGCAGTTCTTC
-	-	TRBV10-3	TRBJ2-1	CAISGVTLAGFNEQFF	TGTGCCATCAGTGGAGTTACCTTAGCTGGTTTCAATGAGCAGTTCTTC
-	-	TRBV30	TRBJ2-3	CAWSVMASADTQYF	TGTGCCTGGAGTGTAATGGCATCCGCAGATACGCAGTATTTT
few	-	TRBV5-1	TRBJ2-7	CASSLAGIRNEQYF	TGCGCCAGCAGCTTGGCGGGGATCAGGAACGAGCAGTACTTC
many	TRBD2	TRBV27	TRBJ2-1	CASSWEGGSNEQFF	TGTGCCAGCAGTTGGGAGGGCGGGTCCAATGAGCAGTTCTTC
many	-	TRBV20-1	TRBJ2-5	CSARFGGTETQYF	TGCAGTGCTAGGTTCGGCGGGACAGAGACCCAGTACTTC
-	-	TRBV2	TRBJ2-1	CASRENSLNEQFF	TGTGCCAGCAGAGAAAATAGCCTTAATGAGCAGTTCTTC
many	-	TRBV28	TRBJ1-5	CASSPYQGYQPQHF	TGTGCCAGCAGTCCATACCAGGGGTATCAGCCCCAGCATTTT
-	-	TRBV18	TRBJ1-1	CASSNLQGQNTEAFF	TGTGCCAGCTCCAATTTACAGGGACAGAACACTGAAGCTTTCTTT
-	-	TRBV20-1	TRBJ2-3	CSARLTLPTDTQYF	TGCAGTGCTAGACTGACACTCCCCACAGATACGCAGTATTTT
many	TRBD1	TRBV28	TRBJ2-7	CASSSPGTGSYEQYF	TGTGCCAGCAGTTCCCCCGGGACAGGCTCCTACGAGCAGTACTTC
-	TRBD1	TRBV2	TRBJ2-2	CASSGQGWNTGELFF	TGTGCCAGCAGTGGACAGGGTTGGAACACCGGGGAGCTGTTTTTT
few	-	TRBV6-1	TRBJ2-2	CASRASGTYTGELFF	TGTGCCAGCAGAGCTTCCGGGACATACACCGGGGAGCTGTTTTTT
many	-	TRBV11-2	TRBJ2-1	CASSWGHSSNEQFF	TGTGCCAGCAGCTGGGGACATTCCAGCAATGAGCAGTTCTTC
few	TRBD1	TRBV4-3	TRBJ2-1	CASSPTGGPRNEQFF	TGCGCCAGCAGCCCGACAGGGGGCCCGAGGAATGAGCAGTTCTTC
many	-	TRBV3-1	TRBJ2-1	CASSQDWTYNEQFF	TGTGCCAGCAGCCAGGATTGGACGTACAATGAGCAGTTCTTC
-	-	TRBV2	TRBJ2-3	CASSEINRPDTQYF	TGTGCCAGCAGTGAAATTAATCGGCCAGATACGCAGTATTTT
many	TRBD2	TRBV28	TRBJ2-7	CASGQRTSDYEQYF	TGTGCCTCCGGGCAAAGGACTAGCGATTACGAGCAGTACTTC
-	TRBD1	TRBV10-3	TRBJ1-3	CAIRRQGENSRGNTIYF	TGTGCCATCAGAAGACAGGGCGAAAACTCCCGTGGAAACACCATATATTTT
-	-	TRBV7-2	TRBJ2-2	CASSFIVGYTGELFF	TGTGCCAGCAGCTTTATTGTAGGCTACACCGGGGAGCTGTTTTTT
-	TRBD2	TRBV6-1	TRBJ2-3	CASSSGLAAGDTQYF	TGTGCCAGCAGTTCGGGACTAGCGGCTGGAGATACGCAGTATTTT
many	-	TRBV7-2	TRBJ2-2	CASSLRQANTGELFF	TGTGCCAGCAGCTTACGACAAGCGAACACCGGGGAGCTGTTTTTT
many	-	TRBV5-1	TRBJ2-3	CASSPGASTDTQYF	TGCGCCAGCAGCCCGGGAGCTAGCACAGATACGCAGTATTTT
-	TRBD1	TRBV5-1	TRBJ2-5	CASSRTGLGETQYF	TGCGCCAGCAGCCGGACAGGCCTCGGGGAGACCCAGTACTTC
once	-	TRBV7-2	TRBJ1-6	CASSLGRGSRISPLHF	TGTGCCAGCAGCTTGGGTCGGGGGTCCCGAATATCACCCCTCCACTTT
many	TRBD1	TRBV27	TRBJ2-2	CASSLRGQGYDGELFF	TGTGCCAGCAGTTTGAGGGGACAGGGTTATGACGGGGAGCTGTTTTTT
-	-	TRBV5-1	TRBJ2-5	CASSFGWGVQETQYF	TGCGCCAGCAGCTTCGGTTGGGGGGTCCAAGAGACCCAGTACTTC
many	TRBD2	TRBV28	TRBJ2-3	CASRPPGLATDTQYF	TGTGCCAGCAGACCGCCGGGACTAGCCACAGATACGCAGTATTTT
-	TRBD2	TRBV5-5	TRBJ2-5	CASSPQTSGKETQYF	TGCGCCAGCAGCCCCCAGACTAGCGGGAAAGAGACCCAGTACTTC
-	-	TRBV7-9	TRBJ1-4	CASSSRLGKLFF	TGTGCCAGCAGCTCGCGGCTGGGAAAACTGTTTTTT
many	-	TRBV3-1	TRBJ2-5	CASRPGGSHGTQYF	TGTGCCAGCAGACCTGGGGGGTCCCACGGGACCCAGTACTTC
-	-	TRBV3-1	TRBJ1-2	CASSQVNSGYGYTF	TGTGCCAGCAGCCAAGTTAACAGCGGGTATGGCTACACCTTC
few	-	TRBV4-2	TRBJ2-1	CASSRNRGGGYNEQFF	TGTGCCAGCAGCCGAAACAGGGGGGGGGGATACAATGAGCAGTTCTTC
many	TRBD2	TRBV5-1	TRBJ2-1	CASHGASGSTEQFF	TGCGCCAGCCACGGGGCTAGCGGGAGTACTGAGCAGTTCTTC
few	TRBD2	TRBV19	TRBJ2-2	CASSIRAGGMNTGELFF	TGTGCCAGTAGTATTCGAGCGGGAGGAATGAACACCGGGGAGCTGTTTTTT
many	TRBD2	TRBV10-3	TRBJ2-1	CAISESGIAGGRGEQFF	TGTGCCATCAGTGAGTCTGGGATAGCGGGAGGAAGGGGTGAGCAGTTCTTC
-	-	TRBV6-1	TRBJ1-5	CASSSMGGSNQPQHF	TGTGCCAGCAGCTCTATGGGAGGAAGCAATCAGCCCCAGCATTTT
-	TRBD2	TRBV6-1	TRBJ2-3	CASKAGGTDTQYF	TGTGCCAGCAAGGCGGGAGGAACAGATACGCAGTATTTT
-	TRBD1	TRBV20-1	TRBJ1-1	CSARRGGGRDMNTEAFF	TGCAGTGCTAGAAGAGGGGGCGGACGGGACATGAACACTGAAGCTTTCTTT
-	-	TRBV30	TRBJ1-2	CAWSVGLTYGYTF	TGTGCCTGGAGTGTCGGACTTACCTATGGCTACACCTTC
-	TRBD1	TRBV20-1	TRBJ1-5	CSARVDRGVQPQHF	TGCAGTGCTAGAGTGGACAGGGGAGTGCAGCCCCAGCATTTT
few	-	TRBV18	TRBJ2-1	CASSPGHPGAYNEQFF	TGTGCCAGCTCACCAGGGCACCCAGGTGCCTACAATGAGCAGTTCTTC
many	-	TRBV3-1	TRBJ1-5	CASSRRWGPQHF	TGTGCCAGCAGCCGCCGTTGGGGGCCCCAGCATTTT
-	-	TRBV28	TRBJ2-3	CASSLLENTDTQYF	TGTGCCAGCAGTTTATTGGAGAACACAGATACGCAGTATTTT
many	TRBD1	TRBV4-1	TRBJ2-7	CASSQGGQGAMEYF	TGCGCCAGCAGCCAAGGGGGACAGGGGGCGATGGAGTACTTC
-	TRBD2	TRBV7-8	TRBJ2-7	CASRLAGGYERYF	TGTGCCAGCAGACTAGCGGGAGGCTACGAGCGGTACTTC
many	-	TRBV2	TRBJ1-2	CASRVRGGNYGYTF	TGTGCCAGCCGGGTCAGGGGTGGTAACTATGGCTACACCTTC
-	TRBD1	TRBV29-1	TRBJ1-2	CSVEVTGFNYGYTF	TGCAGCGTTGAGGTGACAGGGTTTAACTATGGCTACACCTTC
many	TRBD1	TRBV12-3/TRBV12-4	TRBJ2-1	CASSLGGGGGQVQFF	TGTGCCAGCAGTTTAGGAGGGGGCGGTGGGCAGGTGCAGTTCTTC
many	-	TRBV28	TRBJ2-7	CASTEDSSPYEQYF	TGTGCCAGCACTGAAGACAGTTCACCCTACGAGCAGTACTTC
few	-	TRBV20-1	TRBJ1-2	CSARETRNNYGYTF	TGCAGTGCTAGAGAGACAAGGAATAACTATGGCTACACCTTC
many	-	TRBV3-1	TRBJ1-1	CASSHRKRNTEAFF	TGTGCCAGCAGCCACCGGAAGCGAAACACTGAAGCTTTCTTT
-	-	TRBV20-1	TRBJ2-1	CSARSVRDPNNEQFF	TGCAGTGCTAGATCAGTCAGGGACCCCAACAATGAGCAGTTCTTC
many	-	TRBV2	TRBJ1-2	CASNIFAGVANYGYTF	TGTGCCAGTAACATCTTCGCAGGGGTGGCTAACTATGGCTACACCTTC
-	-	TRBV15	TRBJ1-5	CATSRNFNSNQPQHF	TGTGCCACCAGCAGAAATTTCAATAGCAATCAGCCCCAGCATTTT